Given below is one T cell receptor beta chain in context. Its target is unknown. The CDR3 is 13 amino acids. In germline, CDR1 is SSHAT, CDR2 FNYEAQ (reference sequence). A universal primer site and UMIs were added as TCR cDNA was made by 5'RACE template switching. Each CDR3 protein gets one entry after TCRdb re-called the 5' RACE reads with MiXCR. The data contain 150,000 to 200,000 distinct CDR3 sequences, 9.3% of them singletons. The sample is drawn from a study of T cells after yellow fever vaccination. The overall study: Low-cell-number fractions were prepared with SMART-Seq v4 Ultra Low Input.

Broader study findings: Weaker in magnitude, the secondary response showed a faster peak on day 5 versus 15. The CD4 compartment and the CD8 compartment contained a small share of clonotypes in common.

Source: CD8+ T cells sorted from PBMCs, taken 45 days after the yellow fever booster vaccination. The rearrangement uses TRBV7-7 and TRBJ2-7; D unresolved. The sequence came from a man younger than 35 who received the YFV17D yellow fever vaccine. The CDR3 coding sequence is TGTGCTAGCAGCTTATCTCCTGACGGCGAGCAGTACGTC. Amino acid sequence: CASSLSPDGEQYV.